This passage covers 6 T cell receptor beta chains from one sample sequenced in a study of sequential checkpoint blockade in melanoma. TCRdb's copy holds only in-frame clones and misses some; the assay was immunoSEQ multiplex PCR. The repertoire has approximately 34,000 clones, about 83% of them found once; the top ten carry less than 7%. Stated treatment: randomized to nivolumab then ipilimumab (arm A) or the reverse (arm B). The source material was CD8+ T cells sorted from blood (inferred from file names), sampled from a patient given nivolumab and ipilimumab in sequence. All receptors come from a human donor with melanoma.

This clone was recorded once. V gene TRBV27 combines with J gene TRBJ2-1; 10 nucleotides align to TRBD1. Per the germline V gene, CDR1 is MNHEY and CDR2 is SMNVEV (reference sequence). The CDR3 totals 15 residues. The ends lost 5 bases at V and 3 bases at J; junction bases unmatched: 4. In DNA form, the CDR3 reads TGTGCCAGCAGTCCGGACAGGGGGGACTACAATGAGCAGTTCTTC. Encoded protein: CASSPDRGDYNEQFF.

The chain recombines TRBV5-1 with TRBJ2-5, with 11 bases that match TRBD1. With V trimmed by 4 bases and J by 4 bases, 3 bases remained unmatched. The V gene's germline CDR1 is SGHRS and CDR2 YFSETQ. This CDR3 is built from 14 residues. The CDR3 loop reads CASSKGQGVETQYF. CDR3 bases: TGCGCCAGCAGCAAGGGACAGGGGGTAGAGACCCAGTACTTC. The whole variable domain, remainder taken from reference TRBV5-1 and TRBJ2-5, is KAGVTQTPRYLIKTRGQQVTLSCSPISGHRSVSWYQQTPGQGLQFLFEYFSETQRNKGNFPGRFSGRQFSNSRSEMNVSTLELGDSALYLCASSKGQGVETQYFGPGTRLLVL.

The chain links TRBV30 to TRBJ1-4; TRBD1 is a possible D gene (6 bases). V lost 2 bases, J lost 8 bases, and 12 bases lay in between. The CDR3 loop spans 13 amino acids. The germline V gene encodes CDR1 GTSNPN and CDR2 SVGIG (reference sequence). This chain's CDR3 is CAWSWGQGEKLFF. The CDR3, as DNA: TGTGCCTGGAGTTGGGGGCAGGGCGAAAAACTGTTTTTT.

CDR3 protein: CASSLVSTGELFF. Here the CDR3 DNA reads TGTGCCAGCAGTTTAGTATCCACCGGGGAGCTGTTTTTT. The chain recombines TRBV28 with TRBJ2-2; D ambiguous. The CDR3 extends over 13 amino acids. V was clipped by 2 bases and J by 4 bases, with 5 bases between them. In germline, CDR1 is MDHEN, CDR2 SYDVKM. The variable domain in full, with the rest retrieved from reference TRBV28 and TRBJ2-2, is DVKVTQSSRYLVKRTGEKVFLECVQDMDHENMFWYRQDPGLGLRLIYFSYDVKMKEKGDIPEGYSVSREKKERFSLILESASTNQTSMYLCASSLVSTGELFFGEGSRLTVL.

The V and J genes are TRBV5-1 and TRBJ2-7; 10 positions match TRBD1. This CDR3 has 16 residues. The germline V gene has CDR1 SGHRS and CDR2 YFSETQ. J lost 5 bases, V lost 3 bases, and 11 bases had no gene match. CDR3 bases: TGCGCCAGCAGCTCTCGGGGAGGGACAGGGGAGGACGAGCAGTACTTC. Its translation is CASSSRGGTGEDEQYF.

V is TRBV9 and J is TRBJ2-2; D possibly corresponds to TRBD1 (5 bases). Per germline, CDR1 SGDLS and CDR2 YYNGEE. The CDR3 is 14 residues long. The V end lost 2 bases, the J end lost 4 bases, and 9 bases lay between the germline ends. The CDR3 region has the DNA TGTGCCAGCAGCGTCTCAGGGTTCACCGGGGAGCTGTTTTTT. Translated: CASSVSGFTGELFF.